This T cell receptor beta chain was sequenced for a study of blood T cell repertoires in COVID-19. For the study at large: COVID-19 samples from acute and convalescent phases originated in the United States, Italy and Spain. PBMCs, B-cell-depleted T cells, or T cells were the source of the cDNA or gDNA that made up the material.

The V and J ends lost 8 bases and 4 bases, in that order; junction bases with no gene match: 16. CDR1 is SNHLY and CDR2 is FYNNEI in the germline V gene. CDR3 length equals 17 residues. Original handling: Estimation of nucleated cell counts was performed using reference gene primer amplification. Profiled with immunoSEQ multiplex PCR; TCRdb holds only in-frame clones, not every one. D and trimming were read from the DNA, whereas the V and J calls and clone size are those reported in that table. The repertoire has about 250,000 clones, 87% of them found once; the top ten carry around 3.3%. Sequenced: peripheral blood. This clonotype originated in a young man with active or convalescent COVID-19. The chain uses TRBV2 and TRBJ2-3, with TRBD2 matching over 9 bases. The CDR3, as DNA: TGTGCCAGCGACCCTTTCGTTAAGGCGGGAGGGGCAGATACGCAGTATTTT. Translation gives CASDPFVKAGGADTQYF.